The 27 T cell receptor beta chains below come from one sample, sequenced in a study of blood T cell repertoires in COVID-19. Assay: immunoSEQ multiplex PCR; the TCRdb copy retains only in-frame clones and omits some. The repertoire holds 53,000 or so clones, with about 87% as singletons. Input material: peripheral blood. The origin of the receptors is an older man with acute or convalescent COVID-19.

This rearrangement joins TRBV6-5 to TRBJ1-6, with 7 bases identical to TRBD1. V was clipped by 7 bases and J by 6 bases; unmatched bases: 3. CDR1 and CDR2 from the germline V gene are MNHEY and SVGAGI. The CDR3 has 13 amino acids. CDR3 sequence (DNA): TGTGCCAGCACAGACAGGGCTAATTCACCCCTCCACTTT. Residues: CASTDRANSPLHF.

V is TRBV29-1 and J is TRBJ2-3; the match to TRBD2 covers 7 bases. V lost 0 bases and J lost 8; bases outside the gene matches: 8. This CDR3 region has 14 residues. In germline, CDR1 is SQVTM, CDR2 ANQGSEA. The CDR3 sequence is CSVEDWSGEGTQYF. The CDR3 nucleotides read TGCAGCGTTGAAGATTGGTCGGGGGAGGGTACGCAGTATTTT.

The V call is TRBV28, the J call TRBJ1-6, with D hard to call. The CDR3 has 13 amino acids. Per the germline V gene, CDR1 is MDHEN and CDR2 is SYDVKM. The V and J ends lost 3 bases and 10 bases respectively, with 10 bases between them. CDR3 coding DNA: TGTGCCAGCAGTTTTTACGGGGAATCACCCCTCCACTTT. Translating it yields CASSFYGESPLHF.

The chain employs TRBV6-1 and TRBJ1-6, with D maybe TRBD1 (6 bases). This CDR3 has 15 amino acids. Germline loops: CDR1 MNHNS, CDR2 SASEGT. The V end lost 3 bases, the J end lost 2 bases, and 8 bases lay between the germline ends. The CDR3 region is CASSEGAPYNSPLHF. CDR3 sequence (DNA): TGTGCCAGCAGTGAGGGGGCCCCCTATAATTCACCCCTCCACTTT.

In nucleotides, the CDR3 is TGTGCCAGCGGGGGGGCCGCAGATACGCAGTATTTT. Translation: CASGGAADTQYF. The rearrangement uses TRBV6-5 and TRBJ2-3, with D maybe TRBD2 (7 bases). Trimming cost V 8 bases and J 4 bases, with 10 bases left between them. The CDR3 runs to 12 residues. Germline V lookup: CDR1 MNHEY, CDR2 SVGAGI.

This clone has just one count. This sequence joins TRBV11-2 and TRBJ2-1; no clear D. Per germline, CDR1 SGHAT and CDR2 FQNNGV. The V gene lost 1 base and the J gene lost 5 bases, with 12 bases spanning the gap. CDR3 length: 15 residues. This CDR3 is CASSLVGPGDNEQFF. The DNA for the CDR3 is TGTGCCAGCAGCTTAGTGGGCCCCGGTGACAATGAGCAGTTCTTC.

The chain couples TRBV28 to TRBJ1-5, with D possibly being TRBD1 (6 bases). Looked up from germline, CDR1 is MDHEN and CDR2 is SYDVKM. The CDR3 covers 14 residues. V gave up 2 bases and J gave up 9 bases, with 14 bases separating them. CDR3 DNA: TGTGCCAGCAGTTTAGGGAGGGGGATCGGGCCCCAGCATTTT. As protein: CASSLGRGIGPQHF.

The V gene is TRBV3-1 (or the pseudogene TRBV3-2), the J gene TRBJ1-6; D not resolved. CDR3 length equals 17 residues. With 4 bases removed from V and 7 bases from J, the gap between germline ends came to 20 bases. The germline gives CDR1 LGHDT, CDR2 YNNKEL (reference sequence). The CDR3 sequence: CASSPRPSGISNSPLHF. CDR3 sequence (DNA): TGTGCCAGCAGCCCGCGCCCCTCGGGGATTAGCAATTCACCCCTCCACTTT.

This clone was found once. The chain carries TRBV9 and TRBJ1-2; 11 nucleotides match TRBD1. V lost 4 bases and J lost 3; bases outside the gene matches: 5. Germline V CDR1 and CDR2: SGDLS, YYNGEE. The CDR3 length is 15 residues. The CDR3 protein is CASSIGTGGDYGYTF. DNA of the CDR3: TGTGCCAGCAGCATAGGGACAGGGGGGGACTATGGCTACACCTTC.

The chain is built from TRBV5-1 and TRBJ1-6; D not certain. Looked up from germline, CDR1 is SGHRS and CDR2 is YFSETQ. The CDR3 covers 15 residues. V lost 0 bases and J lost 6, with 10 bases in between. The CDR3 protein is CASSLVPAANSPLHF. CDR3 nucleotides: TGCGCCAGCAGCTTGGTTCCTGCGGCTAATTCACCCCTCCACTTT. The entire variable domain, with the rest obtained from reference TRBV5-1 and TRBJ1-6, is as follows: KAGVTQTPRYLIKTRGQQVTLSCSPISGHRSVSWYQQTPGQGLQFLFEYFSETQRNKGNFPGRFSGRQFSNSRSEMNVSTLELGDSALYLCASSLVPAANSPLHFGNGTRLTVT.

CDR3 region: CASSARTGDNYGYTF. For the CDR3, the DNA is TGCGCCAGCAGCGCCCGGACAGGGGACAACTATGGCTACACCTTC. This chain connects TRBV5-1 to TRBJ1-2; 9 nucleotides agree with TRBD1. Germline lookup yields CDR1 SGHRS and CDR2 YFSETQ. With 4 bases clipped from V and 2 bases from J, the junction kept 6 bases outside the gene matches. CDR3 length: 15 residues.

The chain has TRBV7-6 and TRBJ2-7, with 9 bases aligning to TRBD2. Germline loops: CDR1 SGHVS, CDR2 FNYEAQ. The length of the CDR3 is 15 residues. Trimming cost V 5 bases and J 5 bases; bases outside gene matches: 10. The chain's CDR3 is CASSGRRGGFHEQYF. The CDR3 DNA follows: TGTGCCAGCAGCGGGCGGCGGGGGGGGTTCCACGAGCAGTACTTC.

The chain is built from TRBV6-1 and TRBJ1-6, with 7 bases identical to TRBD1. The germline V gene encodes CDR1 MNHNS and CDR2 SASEGT. J gave up 13 bases and V 2 bases, and 11 bases lay outside the gene matches. The CDR3 runs 15 residues. This chain's CDR3 is CASSELTGDFRPLHF. The CDR3 coding sequence is TGTGCCAGCAGTGAACTAACAGGGGACTTTCGGCCCCTCCACTTT.

The chain couples TRBV21-1 to TRBJ2-7; the table's D gene call, TRBD1, was not cross checked with the DNA. TRBV21-1 is a documented pseudogene. This CDR3 comprises 16 residues. Written as DNA, the CDR3 is TGTGCCAGCAGCCTTAAGGAGGACAGGGGGGTCCACGAGCAGTACTTC. Its protein product is CASSLKEDRGVHEQYF.

This clone has just one count. The chain uses TRBV19 and TRBJ2-3, with 15 nucleotides matching TRBD2. CDR3 length: 17 amino acids. Germline V gene data show CDR1 as LNHDA and CDR2 as SQIVND (reference sequence). The V gene end was trimmed by 4 bases and the J gene end by 4 bases; junction bases not matched to a gene: 6. The CDR3 region has the DNA TGTGCCAGTAGTAGACGGACTAGCGGGGGGGCAGCAGATACGCAGTATTTT. Translation gives CASSRRTSGGAADTQYF.

For the CDR3, the DNA is TGCGCCAGCAGCTTTCTCAATAGCGGGGTGGAAGATACGCAGTATTTT. As protein: CASSFLNSGVEDTQYF. This chain connects TRBV5-1 to TRBJ2-3; 8 bases map to TRBD2. This CDR3 has 16 residues. Trimming at V came to 2 bases and at J to 5 bases, leaving 10 bases not matched to a gene. Germline V gene lookup returns CDR1 SGHRS and CDR2 YFSETQ.

This chain connects TRBV18 to TRBJ2-5, with D perhaps TRBD1 (5 bases). CDR1 is KGHSH, CDR2 LQKENI, per germline. V was shortened by 8 bases and J by 5 bases, with 9 bases between the two germline ends. The CDR3 length is 11 residues. For the CDR3, the DNA is TGTGCCAGCCGGGCAGGGGAGACCCAGTACTTC. It specifies CASRAGETQYF.

This chain connects TRBV7-9 to TRBJ1-1; D is undetermined. The CDR3 covers 10 residues. The V gene's germline CDR1 is SEHNR and CDR2 FQNEAQ (reference sequence). Trimming cost V 5 bases and J 10 bases, with 8 bases left between them. The DNA of the CDR3 is TGTGCCAGCAGCATTGAGCGAGCTTTCTTT. Amino acid sequence: CASSIERAFF.

CDR3 DNA: TGTGCCAGCAGTTATACCAGCGGGGCGGTTCGAACAGATACGCAGTATTTT. It translates to CASSYTSGAVRTDTQYF. The rearrangement uses TRBV6-2 or TRBV6-3 and TRBJ2-3, with 7 bases fitting TRBD2. V was clipped by 3 bases and J by 3 bases; unmatched bases: 12. The CDR3 is 17 residues long. Germline lookup yields CDR1 MNHEY and CDR2 SVGEGT.

This rearrangement joins TRBV6-6 to TRBJ2-7, with D maybe TRBD2 (5 bases). The V gene's germline CDR1 is MNHNY and CDR2 SVGAGI (reference sequence). Between the trimmed V and J ends, which lost 6 bases and 9 bases, there was a span of 12 bases. CDR3 size: 11 residues. The CDR3 DNA is TGTGCCAGCAGCCCCGGGGTGCCGCAGTACTTC. It translates to CASSPGVPQYF.

This chain uses TRBV12-3 or TRBV12-4 with TRBJ2-3, with D hard to call. Trimming left V 3 bases short and J 2 bases short, with 3 bases between. This CDR3 has 12 residues. CDR3 DNA sequence: TGTGCCAGCAGTTTCTTCACAGATACGCAGTATTTT. Protein sequence: CASSFFTDTQYF.

The V call is TRBV6-5, the J call TRBJ1-6, with TRBD1 as a possible D gene (5 bases). The V end lost 2 bases, the J end lost 5 bases, and 13 bases lay between the germline ends. Germline V gene sequence: CDR1 MNHEY, CDR2 SVGAGI. This CDR3 comprises 16 residues. This CDR3 reads CASSYRGWANNSPLHF. The DNA for the CDR3 is TGTGCCAGCAGTTACCGGGGGTGGGCAAATAATTCACCCCTCCACTTT.

V usage is TRBV24-1 and J usage is TRBJ2-2, with a possible D match to TRBD1 (5 bases). Between the trimmed V and J ends, which lost 7 bases and 7 bases, there was a span of 12 bases. The CDR3 extends over 13 amino acids. The germline V gene encodes CDR1 KGHDR and CDR2 SFDVKD. The CDR3 here is CATRGLGDGELFF. Written as DNA, the CDR3 is TGTGCCACCAGAGGTTTAGGGGACGGGGAGCTGTTTTTT.

J is TRBJ1-1 and V is TRBV11-3; a weak D match, TRBD1 (5 bases). The CDR3 spans 13 residues. CDR1 is SGHNT, CDR2 YENEEA, per germline. V gave up 0 bases and J gave up 3 bases, with 5 bases separating them. CDR3 coding DNA: TGTGCCAGCAGCTTAGACAGGGACACTGAAGCTTTCTTT. Protein sequence: CASSLDRDTEAFF.

This chain links TRBV5-4 with TRBJ2-5; possible D gene TRBD2, 5 bases. V was clipped by 0 bases and J by 0 bases, with 6 bases between them. Germline values: CDR1 SGHNT, CDR2 YYREEE (reference sequence). This CDR3 comprises 14 residues. CDR3 loop: CASSLAGNQETQYF. The CDR3 DNA is TGTGCCAGCAGCTTGGCCGGGAACCAAGAGACCCAGTACTTC.

V gene TRBV5-1 combines with J gene TRBJ2-3; 9 bases fit TRBD2. The CDR3 consists of 15 residues. V lost 5 bases and J lost 5; bases outside the gene matches: 9. Looked up from germline, CDR1 is SGHRS and CDR2 is YFSETQ. CDR3 in amino acids: CASSRASGAGDTQYF. The CDR3 region has the DNA TGCGCCAGCAGTAGGGCTAGCGGGGCAGGAGATACGCAGTATTTT.

This chain uses TRBV7-7 with TRBJ2-1; 7 bases are shared with TRBD1. The CDR3 runs to 15 residues. Looked up from germline, CDR1 is SSHAT and CDR2 is FNYEAQ (reference sequence). With V trimmed by 1 base and J by 1 base, 1 base remained unmatched. The CDR3 sequence is CASSLGQGSYNEQFF. Written as DNA, the CDR3 is TGTGCCAGCAGCTTAGGACAGGGTTCCTACAATGAGCAGTTCTTC. Full variable domain (remainder filled in from reference TRBV7-7 and TRBJ2-1): GAGVSQSPRYKVTKRGQDVTLRCDPISSHATLYWYQQALGQGPEFLTYFNYEAQPDKSGLPSDRFSAERPEGSISTLTIQRTEQRDSAMYRCASSLGQGSYNEQFFGPGTRLTVL.